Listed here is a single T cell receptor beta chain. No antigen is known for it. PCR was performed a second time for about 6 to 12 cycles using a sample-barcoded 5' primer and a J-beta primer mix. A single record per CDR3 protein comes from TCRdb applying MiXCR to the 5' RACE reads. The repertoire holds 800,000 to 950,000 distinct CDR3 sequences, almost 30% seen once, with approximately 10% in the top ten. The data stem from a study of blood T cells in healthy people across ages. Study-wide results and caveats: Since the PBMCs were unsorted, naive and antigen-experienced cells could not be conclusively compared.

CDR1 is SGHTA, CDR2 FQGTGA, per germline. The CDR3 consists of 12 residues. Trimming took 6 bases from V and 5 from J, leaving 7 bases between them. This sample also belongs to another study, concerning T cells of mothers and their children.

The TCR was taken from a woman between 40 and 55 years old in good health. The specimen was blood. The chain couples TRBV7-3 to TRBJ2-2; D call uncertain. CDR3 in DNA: TGTGCCAGCAGTTCCACAACCGGGGAGCTGTTTTTT. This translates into CASSSTTGELFF. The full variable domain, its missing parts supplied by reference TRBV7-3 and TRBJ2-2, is GAGVSQTPSNKVTEKGKYVELRCDPISGHTALYWYRQSLGQGPEFLIYFQGTGAADDSGLPNDRFFAVRPEGSVSTLKIQRTERGDSAVYLCASSSTTGELFFGEGSRLTVL.